This T cell receptor beta chain was identified during a study of cytomegalovirus exposure and HLA in healthy donors (TCRdb year 2017). For the study in its entirety: In an earlier analysis of fewer than 750 of the donors, 276 Gb of sequence data and some 100 million unique TCR beta sequences from about 179 million T cells were reported. The T cell repertoires of some 670 subjects were profiled by immunosequencing and related to cytomegalovirus serostatus. In an earlier analysis of 550 to 700 of the donors, high-throughput TCR beta sequencing was used to judge whether each TCR beta V gene segment behaved as functional or pseudogenic. A few DR-DQ haplotypes were treated as single units for association and clustering because of strong linkage in the cohort. Every discovery cohort repertoire had been produced on one sequencing platform. Both class I and class II loci were covered by HLA typing, at four-digit resolution. Among the roughly 400 genotyped donors, 75% to 90% belonged to the genetic ancestry cluster associated with self-reported Caucasian donors. In addition to the first cohort of 666 subjects, a separate validation cohort of 100 to 150 different subjects was used. The study aimed to test whether signatures of past pathogen exposure could be identified by cataloging public T cell receptors. An early release that covered more than 550 HLA-typed donors contained approximately 290 gigabases of sequencing data and around 80 million unique TCR sequences. Across 398 genotyped donors of the cohort, an average of approximately 220,000 unique TCR beta nucleotide sequences per donor were sequenced, and roughly 17% of those sequences were non-productive. Typing coverage varied by locus: roughly 629-630 donors for A, B, C, DRB1 and DQB1; 500 to 550 for DQA1; over 600 for DPA1; about 450 for DPB1. Rather than using new phenotypic data, the later analysis identified candidate immune exposures from TCR beta sequences and from how often those sequences occurred across donors. Genome-wide SNP genotypes for about 65% of the roughly 700 donors were used in a later genetic analysis, which treated that subset as a discovery cohort. To study patterns of TCR occurrence, a later analysis re-analyzed previously published TCR beta repertoires from 550 to 800 donors and added high-resolution HLA genotyping. High-throughput TCR immunosequencing, statistical association of individual TCRs with disease status, and machine learning were combined to predict cytomegalovirus infection status. Donor age, sex, ethnicity and CMV serostatus were compiled alongside the repertoire data. What the study reported, not specific to this receptor: A few of the identified cytomegalovirus-associated TCR beta chains were confirmed in vitro to be specific for cytomegalovirus antigens. According to a later genetic analysis, donors in an Asian-associated ancestry cluster had fewer N-insertions in productive TCRs than the approximately 650-donor mean. In a later analysis, some 17,000 TCR beta sequences were associated with specific HLA alleles at a false discovery rate of 0.05. Linkage disequilibrium might explain the correlated functional status among segregating V segments, but an unknown experimental factor could not be excluded. The earlier analysis of some 540 of the donors excluded roughly 17 rarely observed V segments, including chromosome 9 orphons, because counts were too low. In a later analysis, most CMV-associated TCR beta chains were found to appear HLA-restricted, with HLA associations seemingly driven largely by CMV exposure. A further reported finding was that TCR beta sequences accurately predicted the HLA-A and HLA-B alleles for most subjects in the first cohort. In a later analysis, HLA-associated TCR beta chains were found to be more clonally expanded and to have lower generation probabilities than equally common non-associated chains. Only TCR beta chains were sequenced in this cohort, and the absence of alpha or paired-chain data limited detectable features. V-gene and J-gene trimming of TCR beta chains was associated with a missense DCLRE1C variant in a later genetic analysis, and the association was replicated in an independent cohort. The sequencing pipeline was judged likely to have produced a cluster of highly shared sequence variants as a technical artifact. It was suggested by the authors that the approach could potentially be generalized to other disease states and immunological phenotypes. In a later analysis, TCR association rates were found to vary across HLA loci, with the most associated TCRs seen for DRB1 alleles and the fewest for HLA-C alleles. In an earlier analysis of 587 of the donors, most TCR beta V segments appeared in productive rearrangements about 90% or about 30% of the time, broadly matching IMGT annotations. A total of about 180 TCR beta chains were listed by the study as associated with cytomegalovirus. According to a later analysis, parvovirus B19, influenza, CMV and Epstein-Barr virus appeared linked to several top co-occurrence clusters. Because HLA typing was missing for some donors at each locus, association tests included only the typed subset. Presence/absence analyses assumed roughly uniform sequencing depth across donors, an assumption that may not hold. Some IMGT-functional V segments, including TRBV6-2 and TRBV6-3, could not be told apart with the 87-base-pair reads, so those segments were excluded. For the cohort, immune exposure information was limited to CMV serostatus. While some public TCRs were present in many individuals, most TCR sequences turned up only very rarely across donors. Cytomegalovirus status was reported to be diagnosed by the classifier with high specificity and sensitivity in both the original and validation cohorts. When HLA alleles, especially DR and DQ, strongly co-occurred, attributing TCR associations to individual alleles was difficult.

Libraries were built with the immunoSEQ multiplex PCR assay. A mixture of 60 forward primers for TCR Vbeta segments and 13 reverse primers for TCR Jbeta segments was used in the multiplex PCR. A multiplex PCR assay on genomic DNA amplified the CDR3 region of rearranged TCR beta genes. On the Illumina HiSeq System, the amplified TCR beta libraries were sequenced as 87-base-pair reads. Per the authors' processing: In a later analysis, tens of millions of unique TCR beta chains were counted across the 500 to 850 repertoires, and roughly 9.9 million of these chains were shared by at least two donors. Raw reads were error-corrected and collapsed into unique sequences by a nearest-neighbor algorithm in which closely related sequences were merged to remove PCR and sequencing errors. CDR3 sequences were aligned to IMGT reference sequences to assign V, D and J gene segments. For a sequence to be retained, a match of at least six nucleotides to both a V gene segment and a J gene segment was required. Rearrangements were classified as productive when the CDR3 lacked stop codons and remained in frame with V and J, and all other rearrangements were classified as non-productive. CDR3 was defined according to IMGT convention as the region running from the second conserved V-encoded cysteine to the conserved J-encoded phenylalanine. The earlier analysis of about 590 of the donors excluded sequences that lacked an unambiguous match to a single V gene segment. In an earlier analysis of 587 of the donors, V segments were called functional above 56.7% productive rearrangements and were called segregating when the between-donor standard deviation exceeded 5%. A statistical classification framework was built to diagnose cytomegalovirus status from the catalog of TCR beta chain sequences. V and J gene assignment, in a later analysis, came from comparing TCR nucleotide sequences with IMGT/GENE-DB human TR gene sequences. Using the TCRdist pipeline, a later analysis assigned CDR3 sequences along with most-parsimonious VDJ recombination scenarios. A later analysis defined each TCR beta chain by its CDR3 amino acid sequence plus V-gene family, and excluded reads lacking a unique V-gene family. In a later analysis, 500 to 650 highly shared, low-generation-probability nucleotide sequences were removed to address suspected cross-contamination and a sequencing artifact. In a later analysis, a clonal expansion index for each public chain was calculated from normalized within-repertoire ranks of inferred template counts. In a later analysis, generation probabilities were computed using a VDJ recombination model fitted to out-of-frame rearrangements, and the results were checked against IGoR. In a later analysis, TCR-TCR, TCR-HLA and TCR-CMV co-occurrence was scored with hypergeometric tests, and a repertoire-size bias correction was applied to TCR pairs. A later analysis estimated false discovery rates by permuting HLA or CMV assignments 20 times. In a later analysis, co-occurring TCRs were grouped using DBSCAN, with TCRdist sequence similarity added in when clustering inside HLA-allele-positive subsets. For co-occurrence clustering, repertoires with fewer than 30,000 or more than 120,000 public chains were excluded, along with roughly 5 repertoires with anomalous nucleotide sharing. The table comes from immuneACCESS by way of TCRdb, which keeps in-frame sequences with V and J called. Part of the clones is missing from these tables; in studies checked, under half for an unresolved V gene and the rest for unknown reasons. The DNA gave D and trimming, while V, J and clone size come from that table. This sample has approximately 170,000 clones in its table, and around 80% of those were observed once. About 1.9% of the sample is held by the ten biggest clonotypes.

The CDR3 contains 17 residues, cysteine and phenylalanine counted. The kept DNA is CDR3 alone, 51 bases in frame from the first base. CDR1 and CDR2 were assigned from the germline V gene as LGHNA and YSLEER. V is trimmed back by 0 bases and J by 9 bases, and the junction contains 12 bases that no gene match accounts for. In total, 666 healthy bone marrow donors made up the cohort. At the time of sampling, all cohort members were nominally healthy, though unrecorded immune exposures were likely present. The donor was CMV seropositive and was included in the group of 289 seropositive cohort members. A peripheral blood sample was provided by each donor, and peripheral blood mononuclear cells were used for TCR beta sequencing. The Qiagen DNeasy Blood Extraction Kit was used to extract genomic DNA from the blood cell samples. In the case of this clone: Its antigen is currently not known. No much larger clone is present one base from it, and per-base qualities are unavailable.

The sequenced sample consisted of PBMCs. This sequence originates from a woman aged 25 to 39 in good health and CMV-seropositive. This sequence uses TRBV4-3 and TRBJ1-2; 11 central bases correspond to TRBD1. CDR3 sequence: CASSQDAWGQGDSSYTF. The sequence in DNA is TGCGCCAGCAGCCAAGATGCATGGGGACAGGGGGATTCGAGCTACACCTTC.